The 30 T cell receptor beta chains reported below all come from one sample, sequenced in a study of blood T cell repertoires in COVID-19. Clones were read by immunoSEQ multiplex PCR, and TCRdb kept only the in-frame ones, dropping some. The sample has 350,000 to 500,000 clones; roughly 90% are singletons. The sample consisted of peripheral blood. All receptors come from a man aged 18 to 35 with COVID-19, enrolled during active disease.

CDR3 loop: CASTRKGANYGYTF. CDR3 DNA: TGTGCCAGCACCAGGAAGGGAGCTAACTATGGCTACACCTTC. The chain is built from TRBV2 and TRBJ1-2; D not certain. Trimming pared 7 bases from V and 0 bases from J, leaving 12 bases between. The CDR3 spans 14 residues. Per germline, CDR1 SNHLY and CDR2 FYNNEI.

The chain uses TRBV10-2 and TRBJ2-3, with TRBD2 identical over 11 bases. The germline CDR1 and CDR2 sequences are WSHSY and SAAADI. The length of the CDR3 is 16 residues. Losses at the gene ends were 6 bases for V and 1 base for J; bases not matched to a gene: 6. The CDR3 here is CASRDPGLAGTDTQYF. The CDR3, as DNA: TGCGCCAGCAGGGATCCGGGACTAGCGGGCACAGATACGCAGTATTTT.

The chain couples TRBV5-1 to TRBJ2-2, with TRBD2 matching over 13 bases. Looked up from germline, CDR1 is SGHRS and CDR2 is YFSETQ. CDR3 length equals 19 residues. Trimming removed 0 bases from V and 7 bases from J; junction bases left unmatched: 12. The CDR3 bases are TGCGCCAGCAGCTTGGCCGATAGGACTAGCGGGAGTCGGTACGGGGAGCTGTTTTTT. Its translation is CASSLADRTSGSRYGELFF. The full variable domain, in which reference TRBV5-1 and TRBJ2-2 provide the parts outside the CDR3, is KAGVTQTPRYLIKTRGQQVTLSCSPISGHRSVSWYQQTPGQGLQFLFEYFSETQRNKGNFPGRFSGRQFSNSRSEMNVSTLELGDSALYLCASSLADRTSGSRYGELFFGEGSRLTVL.

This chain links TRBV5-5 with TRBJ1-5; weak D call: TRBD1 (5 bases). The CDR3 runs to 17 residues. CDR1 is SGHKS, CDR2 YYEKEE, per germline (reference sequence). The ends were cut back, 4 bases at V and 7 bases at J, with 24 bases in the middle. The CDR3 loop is CASSPWGGAGREQPQHF. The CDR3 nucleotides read TGTGCCAGCAGCCCTTGGGGTGGGGCCGGGAGGGAACAGCCCCAGCATTTT.

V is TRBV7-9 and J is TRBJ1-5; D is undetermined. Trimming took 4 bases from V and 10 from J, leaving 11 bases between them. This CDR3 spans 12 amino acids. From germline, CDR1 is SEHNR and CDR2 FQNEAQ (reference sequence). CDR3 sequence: CASSYPQEPQHF. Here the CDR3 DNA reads TGTGCCAGCAGCTATCCACAAGAACCCCAGCATTTT.

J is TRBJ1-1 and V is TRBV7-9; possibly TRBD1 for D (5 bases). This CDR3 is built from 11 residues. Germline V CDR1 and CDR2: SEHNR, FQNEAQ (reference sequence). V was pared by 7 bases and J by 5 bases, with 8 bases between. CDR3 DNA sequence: TGTGCCAGCACCCGGGGGACTGAAGCTTTCTTT. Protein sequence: CASTRGTEAFF.

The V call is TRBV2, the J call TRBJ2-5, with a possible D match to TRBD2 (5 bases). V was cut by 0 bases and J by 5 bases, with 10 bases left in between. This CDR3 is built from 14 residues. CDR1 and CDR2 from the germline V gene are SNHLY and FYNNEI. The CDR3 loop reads CASSEASGRETQYF. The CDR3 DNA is TGTGCCAGCAGTGAAGCGAGCGGCAGGGAGACCCAGTACTTC.

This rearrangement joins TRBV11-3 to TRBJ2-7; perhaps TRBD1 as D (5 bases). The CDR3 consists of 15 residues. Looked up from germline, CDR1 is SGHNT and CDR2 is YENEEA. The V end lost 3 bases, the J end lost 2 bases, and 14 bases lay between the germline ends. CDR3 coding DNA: TGTGCCAGCAGCTTCGAATGGACACAGACCTACGAGCAGTACTTC. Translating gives CASSFEWTQTYEQYF. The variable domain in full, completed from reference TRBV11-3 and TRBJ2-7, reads EAGVVQSPRYKIIEKKQPVAFWCNPISGHNTLYWYLQNLGQGPELLIRYENEEAVDDSQLPKDRFSAERLKGVDSTLKIQPAELGDSAVYLCASSFEWTQTYEQYFGPGTRLTVT.

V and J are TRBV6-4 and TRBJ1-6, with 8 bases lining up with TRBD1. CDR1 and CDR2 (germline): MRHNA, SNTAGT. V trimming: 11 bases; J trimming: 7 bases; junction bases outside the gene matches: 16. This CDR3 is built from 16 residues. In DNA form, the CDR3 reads TGTGCCGGTCCTATTGGCCAGGACAGGGCAAATTCACCCCTCCACTTT. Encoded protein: CAGPIGQDRANSPLHF.

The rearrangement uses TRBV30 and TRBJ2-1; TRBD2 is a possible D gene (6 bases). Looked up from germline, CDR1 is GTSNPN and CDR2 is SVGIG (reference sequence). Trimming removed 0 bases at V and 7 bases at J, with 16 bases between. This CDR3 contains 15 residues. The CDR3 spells CAWSVVRDRGNEQFF. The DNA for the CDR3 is TGTGCCTGGAGTGTAGTCCGGGACCGGGGGAATGAGCAGTTCTTC.

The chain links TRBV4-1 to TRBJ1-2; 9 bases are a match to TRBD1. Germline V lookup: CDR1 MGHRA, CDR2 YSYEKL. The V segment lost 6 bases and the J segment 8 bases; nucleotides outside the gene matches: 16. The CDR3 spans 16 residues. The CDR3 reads CASRETPGQGLGGYTF. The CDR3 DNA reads TGCGCCAGCAGGGAAACACCGGGACAGGGTTTGGGCGGCTACACCTTC.

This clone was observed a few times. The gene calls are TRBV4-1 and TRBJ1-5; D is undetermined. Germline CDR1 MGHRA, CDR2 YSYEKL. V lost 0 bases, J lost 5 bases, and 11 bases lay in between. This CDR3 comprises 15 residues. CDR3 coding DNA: TGCGCCAGCAGCCAAGACGGGAGAGAGGATCAGCCCCAGCATTTT. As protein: CASSQDGREDQPQHF.

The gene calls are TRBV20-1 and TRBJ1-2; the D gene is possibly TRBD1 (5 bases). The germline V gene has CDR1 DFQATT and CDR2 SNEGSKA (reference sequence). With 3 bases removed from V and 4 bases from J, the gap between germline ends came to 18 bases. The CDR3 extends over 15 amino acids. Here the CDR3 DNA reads TGCAGTGCTAGTTTGTCGGGGGAGGCGAGCTATGGCTACACCTTC. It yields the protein CSASLSGEASYGYTF.

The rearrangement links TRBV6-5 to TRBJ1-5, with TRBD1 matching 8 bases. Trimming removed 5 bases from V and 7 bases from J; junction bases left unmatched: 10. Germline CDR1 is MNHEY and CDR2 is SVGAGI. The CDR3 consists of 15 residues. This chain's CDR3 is CASSPRQGKVQPQHF. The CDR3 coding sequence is TGTGCCAGCAGTCCCCGACAGGGGAAAGTCCAGCCCCAGCATTTT.

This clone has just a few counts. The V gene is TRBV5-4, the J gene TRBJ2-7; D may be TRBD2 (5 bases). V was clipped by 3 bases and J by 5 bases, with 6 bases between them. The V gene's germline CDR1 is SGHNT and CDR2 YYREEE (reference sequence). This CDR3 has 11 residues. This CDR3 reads CASSSSHEQYF. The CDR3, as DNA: TGTGCCAGCAGCTCTAGCCACGAGCAGTACTTC.

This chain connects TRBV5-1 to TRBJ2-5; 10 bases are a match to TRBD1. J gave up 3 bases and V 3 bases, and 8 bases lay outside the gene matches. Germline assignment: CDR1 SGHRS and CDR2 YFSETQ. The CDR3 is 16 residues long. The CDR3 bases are TGCGCCAGCAGCTGGGCCGGGACAGGGGAGGAAGAGACCCAGTACTTC. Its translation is CASSWAGTGEEETQYF.

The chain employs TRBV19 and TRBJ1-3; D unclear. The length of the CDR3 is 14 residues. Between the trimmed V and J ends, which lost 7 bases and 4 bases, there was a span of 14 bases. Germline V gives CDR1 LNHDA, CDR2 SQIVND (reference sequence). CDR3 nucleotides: TGTGCCAGTACCAAGGGAGTTCTCGGAAACACCATATATTTT. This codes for CASTKGVLGNTIYF.

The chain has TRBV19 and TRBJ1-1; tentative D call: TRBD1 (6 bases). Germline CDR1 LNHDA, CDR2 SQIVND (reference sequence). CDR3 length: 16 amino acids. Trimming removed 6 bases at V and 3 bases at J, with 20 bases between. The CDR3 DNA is TGTGCCAGTAGAGTGCTCGAAGGGGGGGTTCACACTGAAGCTTTCTTT. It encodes CASRVLEGGVHTEAFF.

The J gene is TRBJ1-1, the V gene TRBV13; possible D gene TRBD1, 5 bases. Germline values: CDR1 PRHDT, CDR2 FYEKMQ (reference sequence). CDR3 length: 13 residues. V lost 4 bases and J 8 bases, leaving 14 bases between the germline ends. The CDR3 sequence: CASSSRQTTEAFF. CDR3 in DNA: TGTGCCAGCAGCTCTCGACAGACCACCGAAGCTTTCTTT.

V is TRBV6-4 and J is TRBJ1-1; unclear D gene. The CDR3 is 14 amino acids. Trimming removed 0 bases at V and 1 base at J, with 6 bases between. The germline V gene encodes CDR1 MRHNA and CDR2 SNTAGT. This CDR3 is CASSDSSWNTEAFF. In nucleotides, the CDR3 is TGTGCCAGCAGTGACTCTTCGTGGAACACTGAAGCTTTCTTT.

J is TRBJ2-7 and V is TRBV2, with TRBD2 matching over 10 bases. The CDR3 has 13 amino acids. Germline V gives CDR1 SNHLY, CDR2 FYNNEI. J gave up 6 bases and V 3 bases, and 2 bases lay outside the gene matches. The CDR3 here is CASSERLAGEQYF. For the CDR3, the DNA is TGTGCCAGCAGTGAGAGACTAGCGGGCGAGCAGTACTTC.

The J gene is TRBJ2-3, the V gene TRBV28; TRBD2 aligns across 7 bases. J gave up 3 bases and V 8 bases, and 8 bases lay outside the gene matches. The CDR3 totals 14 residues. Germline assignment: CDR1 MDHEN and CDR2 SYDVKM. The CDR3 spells CASSGGGGTDTQYF. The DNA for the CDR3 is TGTGCCAGCTCGGGGGGAGGAGGGACAGATACGCAGTATTTT. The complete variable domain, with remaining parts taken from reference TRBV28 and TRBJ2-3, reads DVKVTQSSRYLVKRTGEKVFLECVQDMDHENMFWYRQDPGLGLRLIYFSYDVKMKEKGDIPEGYSVSREKKERFSLILESASTNQTSMYLCASSGGGGTDTQYFGPGTRLTVL.

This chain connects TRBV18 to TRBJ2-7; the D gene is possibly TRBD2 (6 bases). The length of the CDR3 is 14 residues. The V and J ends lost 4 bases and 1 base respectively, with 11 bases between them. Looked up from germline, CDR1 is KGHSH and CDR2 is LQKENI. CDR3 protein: CASSRDLKSYEQYF. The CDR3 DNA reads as TGTGCCAGCTCACGGGACTTAAAATCCTACGAGCAGTACTTC.

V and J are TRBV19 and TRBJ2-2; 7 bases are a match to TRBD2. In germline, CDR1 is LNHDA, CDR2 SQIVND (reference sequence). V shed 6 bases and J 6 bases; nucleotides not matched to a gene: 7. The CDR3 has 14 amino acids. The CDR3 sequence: CASRSGLTAGELFF. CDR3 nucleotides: TGTGCCAGTAGATCGGGACTAACCGCCGGGGAGCTGTTTTTT.

The DNA for the CDR3 is TGTGCCAGCAGTTTCCCAGGGGGCTTTACAAATGAGCAGTTCTTC. The encoded protein is CASSFPGGFTNEQFF. V usage is TRBV28 and J usage is TRBJ2-1; 8 nucleotides match TRBD1. The CDR3 has 15 amino acids. Germline trimming cut 3 bases from V and 7 bases from J; bases unmatched to any gene: 8. Germline CDR1 reads MDHEN; CDR2 reads SYDVKM.

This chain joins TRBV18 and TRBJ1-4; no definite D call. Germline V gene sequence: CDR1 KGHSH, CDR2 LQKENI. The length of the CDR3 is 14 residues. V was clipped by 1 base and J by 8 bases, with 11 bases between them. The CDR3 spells CASSPQGGHEKLFF. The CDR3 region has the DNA TGTGCCAGCTCACCACAAGGAGGCCACGAAAAACTGTTTTTT.

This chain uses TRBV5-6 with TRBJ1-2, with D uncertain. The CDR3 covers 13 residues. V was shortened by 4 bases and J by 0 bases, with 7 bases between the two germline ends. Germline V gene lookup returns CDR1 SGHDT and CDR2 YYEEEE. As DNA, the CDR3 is TGTGCCAGCAGCCGGCAGGCTAACTATGGCTACACCTTC. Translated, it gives CASSRQANYGYTF.

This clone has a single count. CDR3: CASRPGTVYNEQFF. The CDR3 nucleotides are TGTGCCAGCAGGCCCGGGACAGTTTACAATGAGCAGTTCTTC. V gene TRBV5-4 combines with J gene TRBJ2-1, with 7 bases lining up with TRBD1. CDR1 and CDR2 (germline): SGHNT, YYREEE (reference sequence). J was trimmed by 4 bases and V by 5 bases; bases with no gene match: 6. The CDR3 totals 14 residues.

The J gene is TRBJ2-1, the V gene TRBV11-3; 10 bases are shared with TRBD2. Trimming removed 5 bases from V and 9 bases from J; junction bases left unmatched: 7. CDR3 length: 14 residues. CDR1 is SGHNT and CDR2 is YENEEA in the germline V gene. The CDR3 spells CASSPGLAGAEQFF. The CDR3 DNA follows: TGTGCCAGCAGCCCGGGGCTAGCGGGAGCTGAGCAGTTCTTC.

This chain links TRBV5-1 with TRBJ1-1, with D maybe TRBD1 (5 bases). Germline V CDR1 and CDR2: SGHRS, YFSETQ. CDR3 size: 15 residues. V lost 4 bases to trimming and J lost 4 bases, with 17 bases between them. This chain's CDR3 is CASSPGGGGGTEAFF. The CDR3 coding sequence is TGCGCCAGCAGCCCCGGTGGTGGGGGAGGCACTGAAGCTTTCTTT.